This T cell receptor (beta chain) was sequenced in a study of shared clonotypes between healthy human individuals. In its sample, this clone was seen many times. Other nucleotide sequences in the sample specify the same CDR3. CDR3 length: 15 amino acids. V lost 5 bases and J 1 base, leaving 14 bases between the germline ends. The germline V gene encodes CDR1 MDHEN and CDR2 SYDVKM. Profiled with immunoSEQ multiplex PCR; TCRdb holds only in-frame clones, not every one. The table shows approximately 480,000 clones, with over 60% occurring only once. The rearrangement uses TRBV28 and TRBJ1-1, with D possibly TRBD1 on 6 matching bases. Specimen: PBMCs. This sequence was found in a woman aged 40 to 49 in good health. Some clones in this sample may be carry-over from other donors' samples. CDR3 DNA: TGTGCCAGCAGTGCCGCCGGGACATCGAACACTGAAGCTTTCTTT. Residues: CASSAAGTSNTEAFF. The variable domain in full, with the rest retrieved from reference TRBV28 and TRBJ1-1, is DVKVTQSSRYLVKRTGEKVFLECVQDMDHENMFWYRQDPGLGLRLIYFSYDVKMKEKGDIPEGYSVSREKKERFSLILESASTNQTSMYLCASSAAGTSNTEAFFGQGTRLTVV.